One T cell receptor (beta chain) is described in this entry. Its specificity is unknown. V dropped 8 bases and J dropped 2 bases, with 7 bases sitting between them. CDR1 is MDHEN, CDR2 SYDVKM, per germline. CDR3 length equals 12 residues. The sample is drawn from a study of T cell responses to AZD1222 COVID-19 vaccine. Study results and limitations: White British ancestry dominated among donors, who included more females, and clonal diversity was possibly underestimated. There were vaccine-associated CD4 TCRs across spike, dominant at 160-218 and 743-854. Baseline seropositivity occurred in only a handful of AZD1222 recipients.

Profiled with immunoSEQ multiplex PCR; TCRdb holds only in-frame clones, not every one. This sample has about 70,000 clones, with 70% to 90% found just once. The receptor's source is an adult in good health. The rearrangement links TRBV28 to TRBJ1-5, with no clear D. Sequenced material: peripheral blood, taken on day 0 of MenACWY control vaccination. The CDR3 DNA sequence: TGTGCCAGCCAAGTGGGCAATCAGCCCCAGCATTTT. Its protein is CASQVGNQPQHF. Full variable domain (rest looked up from reference TRBV28 and TRBJ1-5): DVKVTQSSRYLVKRTGEKVFLECVQDMDHENMFWYRQDPGLGLRLIYFSYDVKMKEKGDIPEGYSVSREKKERFSLILESASTNQTSMYLCASQVGNQPQHFGDGTRLSIL.